This is a list of T cell receptor beta chains from one sample in a study of cytomegalovirus exposure and HLA in healthy donors. Using immunoSEQ multiplex PCR, the repertoire was profiled, and TCRdb retains in-frame clones only, with some absent. The data hold 95,000 to 110,000 clones, with around 69% observed a single time. The sample consisted of PBMCs. The receptors here all came from a man in his late teens or twenties in good health and CMV-seronegative. Both conserved end residues are part of each CDR3. Size tells how often a clone was seen (once, few, many) or the class of an expanded clone, and some rows leave it out.

CDR3 | V | size | J
CASSLGQAPGQPQHF | TRBV5-1 | NA | TRBJ1-5
CAIAAGAGSYNEQFF | TRBV10-3 | NA | TRBJ2-1
CASSSGQGLGTDTQYF | TRBV7-2 | NA | TRBJ2-3
CASSLAAGYYEQYF | TRBV11-1 | NA | TRBJ2-7
CASGTGGVGANVLTF | TRBV2 | NA | TRBJ2-6
CASSLGGGAPHTDTQYF | TRBV5-1 | NA | TRBJ2-3
CASRNDRNQPQHF | TRBV6-5 | NA | TRBJ1-5
CASSVQGALNTEAFF | TRBV19 | NA | TRBJ1-1
CASSLEGAEQYF | TRBV5-1 | NA | TRBJ2-7
CASSQGAGTYGYPF | TRBV4-3 | NA | TRBJ1-2
CASSLAGGGTQYF | TRBV7-6 | NA | TRBJ2-5
CASSPLVREFGANVLTF | TRBV28 | few | TRBJ2-6
CASSSHQARTGELFF | TRBV19 | NA | TRBJ2-2
CAWSVARWETQYF | TRBV30 | NA | TRBJ2-5
CASSLVSSGGLASKNIQYF | TRBV7-2 | NA | TRBJ2-4
CASSLQQTGELFF | TRBV5-4 | NA | TRBJ2-2
CATSRDRGQPGGELFF | TRBV15 | NA | TRBJ2-2